This T cell receptor beta chain was sequenced for a study of T cells in Graves' hyperthyroidism and ophthalmopathy. This clonotype was counted many times. TCR beta CDR3 sequences were amplified from RNA transcripts. The HTBI set primed first-round TCR CDR3 RT-PCR. TCRdb fed the multiplex PCR reads into MiXCR, producing one record per CDR3 protein. The table lists 400,000 to 500,000 distinct CDR3 sequences, over 13% of them singletons. This clonotype was sampled from a young woman with Graves' hyperthyroidism. The sequenced sample consisted of blood.

The CDR3, as DNA: TGTGCCAGCAGTTTGTGGACCTCTAACTATGGCTACACCTTC. It is translated as CASSLWTSNYGYTF. The V call is TRBV12-3 or TRBV12-4, the J call TRBJ1-2; no definite D call. Trimming pared 3 bases from V and 0 bases from J, leaving 8 bases between. This CDR3 comprises 14 residues.